The sequence of this TCR beta chain was determined in a study of CD8+CD57+ T cells in acquired aplastic anemia. Study results and limitations: Patients and controls turned out to have roughly 31 CD8+ CDR3 sequences in common.

Investigators profiled TCR beta VDJ and CDR3 from genomic DNA template. TCRdb reanalysed the reads using MiXCR and keeps one entry per CDR3 protein. Of some 200,000 distinct CDR3 sequences listed, about a third are singletons. CDR1 LNHDA and CDR2 SQIVND come from the germline V gene (reference sequence). The CDR3 has 14 amino acids. This clonotype was seen once. Its antigen is unknown. Given the absence of the conserved phenylalanine or tryptophan at the CDR3 end, a read error is likely. This TCR was recovered from a human donor in good health, serving as a control. This chain links TRBV19 with TRBJ2-5; TRBD1 might be the D (5 bases). Sequencing used sorted CD4+, CD8+, or CD8+CD57+ T cells (not recorded which) from PBMCs. CDR3 in DNA: TGTGCCAGTAGTATCGAAGGGGTTCGAGAGGCCCAGTACATC. Amino acids: CASSIEGVREAQYI.